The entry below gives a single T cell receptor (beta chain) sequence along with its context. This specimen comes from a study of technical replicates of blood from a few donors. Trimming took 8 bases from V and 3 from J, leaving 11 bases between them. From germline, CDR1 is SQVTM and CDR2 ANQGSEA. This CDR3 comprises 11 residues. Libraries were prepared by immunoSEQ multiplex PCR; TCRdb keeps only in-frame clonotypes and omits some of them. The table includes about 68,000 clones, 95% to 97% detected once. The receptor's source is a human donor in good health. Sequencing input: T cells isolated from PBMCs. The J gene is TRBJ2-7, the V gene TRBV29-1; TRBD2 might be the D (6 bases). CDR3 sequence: CSPLGGYEQYF. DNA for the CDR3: TGCAGCCCATTGGGGGGCTACGAGCAGTACTTC.